A single sample is the source of the 3 T cell receptor beta chains below, sequenced in a study of CD8 T cells in ankylosing spondylitis. The study, taken as a whole, reports: Ankylosing spondylitis blood appeared to be characterized by a TCR beta motif of 7 to 9 highly homologous variants.

TCRdb processed the 5' RACE reads anew with MiXCR; each CDR3 protein has one entry. The table shows about 390,000 distinct CDR3 sequences, with approximately 20% occurring only once. No antigens are known for them. The sample consisted of blood, either unsorted or a sorted T cell fraction (not recorded which). These receptors were obtained from a male donor with ankylosing spondylitis.

This clonotype was observed a few times. The chain couples TRBV11-3 to TRBJ1-1, with TRBD1 as a possible D gene (6 bases). From germline, CDR1 is SGHNT and CDR2 YENEEA. With 6 bases removed from V and 1 base from J, the gap between germline ends came to 12 bases. The CDR3 runs to 14 residues. As DNA, the CDR3 is TGTGCCAGCAGTTCCGGACAGTGGAACACTGAAGCTTTCTTT. Residues: CASSSGQWNTEAFF.

This clonotype was seen ten or more times. This rearrangement joins TRBV25-1 to TRBJ2-1, with TRBD1 matching 8 bases. The CDR3 consists of 14 residues. Losses at the gene ends were 6 bases for V and 3 bases for J; bases not matched to a gene: 4. Germline lookup yields CDR1 MGHDK and CDR2 SYGVNS. The CDR3 reads CASRPGQGYNEQFF. In nucleotides, the CDR3 is TGTGCCAGCAGACCCGGACAGGGCTACAATGAGCAGTTCTTC.

The genes are TRBV4-1 and TRBJ2-3; D unresolved. This CDR3 has 14 amino acids. Trimming took off 6 bases at V and 5 bases at J, with 15 bases between the two ends. Germline V gene data show CDR1 as MGHRA and CDR2 as YSYEKL. Here the CDR3 reads CASRFSLTGDTQYF. CDR3 coding DNA: TGCGCCAGCAGATTCTCCCTAACGGGAGATACGCAGTATTTT.